The 22 T cell receptor beta chains in this list originate from one sample, sequenced in a study of T cell responses to AZD1222 COVID-19 vaccine. The method was immunoSEQ multiplex PCR; TCRdb's version includes in-frame clones alone and lacks a portion of them. The sample consists of 90,000 to 150,000 clones, about 90% of them appearing once. The sample consisted of peripheral blood, taken on day 0 of AZD1222 vaccination. These receptors all stem from an adult in good health.

This chain joins TRBV19 and TRBJ1-6, with D possibly matching TRBD1 (6 bases). The length of the CDR3 is 14 residues. Trimming removed 7 bases from V and 7 bases from J, with 14 bases in between. CDR1 is LNHDA and CDR2 is SQIVND in the germline V gene (reference sequence). The CDR3 spells CASMYGGSNSPLHF. The DNA of the CDR3 is TGTGCCAGTATGTACGGGGGCTCCAATTCACCCCTCCACTTT.

V gene TRBV7-9 combines with J gene TRBJ1-6; 9 nucleotides agree with TRBD1. The germline V gene encodes CDR1 SEHNR and CDR2 FQNEAQ (reference sequence). V lost 1 base, J lost 7 bases, and 2 bases stayed unmatched. The CDR3 has 15 residues. The DNA for the CDR3 is TGTGCCAGCAGCTTAGAGGGACAGGGAAATTCACCCCTCCACTTT. The encoded protein is CASSLEGQGNSPLHF.

The gene calls are TRBV30 and TRBJ1-5, with D possibly being TRBD1 (5 bases). Trimming took off 5 bases at V and 2 bases at J, with 13 bases between the two ends. CDR1 and CDR2 (germline): GTSNPN, SVGIG (reference sequence). The CDR3 length is 14 residues. CDR3 coding DNA: TGTGCCTGGGACGGGTCGGGGGGCAATCAGCCCCAGCATTTT. This gives the protein CAWDGSGGNQPQHF.

V is TRBV19 and J is TRBJ1-2, with TRBD1 matching over 10 bases. CDR3 length equals 16 residues. The V and J ends lost 7 bases and 2 bases, in that order; junction bases with no gene match: 10. CDR1 is LNHDA and CDR2 is SQIVND in the germline V gene (reference sequence). This chain's CDR3 is CASMARDRGYNYGYTF. In DNA, the CDR3 is TGTGCCAGTATGGCAAGGGACAGGGGATACAACTATGGCTACACCTTC. Combining the CDR3 with reference TRBV19 and TRBJ1-2 gives the whole variable domain DGGITQSPKYLFRKEGQNVTLSCEQNLNHDAMYWYRQDPGQGLRLIYYSQIVNDFQKGDIAEGYSVSREKKESFPLTVTSAQKNPTAFYLCASMARDRGYNYGYTFGSGTRLTVV.

The rearrangement joins TRBV5-5 to TRBJ1-4, with D possibly matching TRBD1 (5 bases). Between the trimmed V and J ends, which lost 0 bases and 4 bases, there was a span of 7 bases. The germline V gene encodes CDR1 SGHKS and CDR2 YYEKEE (reference sequence). The CDR3 length is 14 residues. Here the CDR3 DNA reads TGTGCCAGCAGCTTGGGGCAGGGTAATGAAAAACTGTTTTTT. This encodes CASSLGQGNEKLFF.

The chain combines TRBV5-8 with TRBJ2-1, with 9 bases matching TRBD1. There are 17 residues in the CDR3. Germline lookup yields CDR1 SGHTS and CDR2 YDEGEE. V lost 4 bases to trimming and J lost 2 bases; unmatched junction nucleotides: 10. This CDR3 reads CASSPDRGFRAYNEQFF. In DNA, the CDR3 is TGTGCCAGCAGCCCGGACAGGGGATTTCGGGCCTACAATGAGCAGTTCTTC.

Worth noting for this clone: Compared with germline, one end of the junction differs, possibly owing to a read error. The rearrangement joins TRBV24-1 to TRBJ1-4; a weak D match, TRBD1 (5 bases). This CDR3 comprises 12 residues. CDR1 is KGHDR, CDR2 SFDVKD, per germline. CDR3 protein: CATSDPRDPLLF. The CDR3 coding sequence is TGTGCCACCAGTGACCCGAGGGACCCATTGCTTTTT.

This chain links TRBV4-2 with TRBJ2-1, with TRBD1 matching over 10 bases. V was pared by 4 bases and J by 6 bases, with 9 bases of the junction left unmatched. The CDR3 is 16 amino acids. In germline, CDR1 is LGHNA, CDR2 YNFKEQ. CDR3 coding DNA: TGTGCCAGCAGCCTACGGACAGGGGGGATCACCAATGAGCAGTTCTTC. Translation gives CASSLRTGGITNEQFF.

The chain joins TRBV6-4 to TRBJ2-7; D is uncertain. The germline V gene encodes CDR1 MRHNA and CDR2 SNTAGT. Between the trimmed V and J ends, which lost 8 bases and 0 bases, there was a span of 17 bases. The CDR3 is made up of 15 amino acids. Here the CDR3 DNA reads TGTGCCAGCGGCCAATCCTCAGGTCCCTCCTACGAGCAGTACTTC. The encoded protein is CASGQSSGPSYEQYF.

As regards this clone: The same CDR3 is also encoded by other DNA sequences in this sample. The rearrangement links TRBV30 to TRBJ1-5, with D unresolved. This CDR3 comprises 13 residues. Trimming removed 0 bases from V and 0 bases from J, with 3 bases in between. CDR1 GTSNPN and CDR2 SVGIG come from the germline V gene (reference sequence). The CDR3 coding sequence is TGTGCCTGGAGTGTAGATAGCAATCAGCCCCAGCATTTT. It yields the protein CAWSVDSNQPQHF.

The gene calls are TRBV30 and TRBJ1-2; possible D gene TRBD1, 5 bases. The CDR3 has 13 amino acids. With 7 bases removed from V and 7 bases from J, the gap between germline ends came to 19 bases. Germline CDR1 and CDR2: GTSNPN and SVGIG (reference sequence). The CDR3 nucleotides read TGTGCCTCGACTCCCGGGACCGTTGGTGGCTACACCTTC. It is translated as CASTPGTVGGYTF.

The chain carries TRBV5-4 and TRBJ2-5; perhaps D is TRBD1 or TRBD2 (5 bases each). The V gene lost 0 bases and the J gene lost 7 bases, with 16 bases spanning the gap. Germline V CDR1 and CDR2: SGHNT, YYREEE (reference sequence). CDR3 length: 15 amino acids. Written as DNA, the CDR3 is TGTGCCAGCAGCTTGGGTGTTCTGGGACCTTCGACCCAGTACTTC. Its translation: CASSLGVLGPSTQYF.

The CDR3, as DNA: TGTGCCAGCAGCACTAAGACGACTAGCGGGAGGGCCGGGGAGACCCAGTACTTC. Amino acid sequence: CASSTKTTSGRAGETQYF. V is TRBV5-4 and J is TRBJ2-5; 14 bases are shared with TRBD2. Germline values: CDR1 SGHNT, CDR2 YYREEE (reference sequence). This CDR3 has 18 amino acids. Germline trimming cut 4 bases from V and 5 bases from J; bases unmatched to any gene: 13.

This sequence joins TRBV27 and TRBJ2-7, with a tentative D call TRBD1 (6 bases). Trimming took off 6 bases at V and 2 bases at J, with 11 bases between the two ends. CDR1 is MNHEY and CDR2 is SMNVEV in the germline V gene (reference sequence). The CDR3 runs to 13 residues. CDR3 protein: CASRYRAPYEQYF. Here the CDR3 DNA reads TGTGCCAGCAGGTACAGGGCCCCCTACGAGCAGTACTTC.

This rearrangement joins TRBV7-9 to TRBJ2-1, with TRBD2 identical over 8 bases. CDR3 length: 15 amino acids. CDR1 and CDR2 (germline): SEHNR, FQNEAQ (reference sequence). V shed 3 bases, J shed 5 bases, and the junction held 6 bases outside the gene matches. CDR3 sequence reads: CASSLRSGGHNEQFF. CDR3 sequence (DNA): TGTGCCAGCAGCTTGCGATCGGGGGGGCACAATGAGCAGTTCTTC. The whole variable domain, filled in from reference TRBV7-9 and TRBJ2-1, reads DTGVSQNPRHKITKRGQNVTFRCDPISEHNRLYWYRQTLGQGPEFLTYFQNEAQLEKSRLLSDRFSAERPKGSFSTLEIQRTEQGDSAMYLCASSLRSGGHNEQFFGPGTRLTVL.

This clone has more than one count but fewer than ten. This chain uses TRBV21-1 with TRBJ1-1; TRBD1 is the table's D call and was not checked against the DNA. TRBV21-1 is labeled a pseudogene. The length of the CDR3 is 15 residues. CDR3: CASSKEGQGPGEAFF. The CDR3 nucleotides are TGTGCCAGCAGCAAGGAGGGACAGGGCCCGGGTGAAGCTTTCTTT.

The gene calls are TRBV6-5 and TRBJ2-2; D tentatively reads TRBD1 or TRBD2 (5 bases each). The CDR3 has 14 residues. The germline CDR1 and CDR2 sequences are MNHEY and SVGAGI. The germline V and J ends were trimmed by 6 bases and 4 bases, with 12 bases remaining between them. The CDR3 DNA reads TGTGCCAGCAGAACCCTGGGGGTCACCGGGGAGCTGTTTTTT. It translates to CASRTLGVTGELFF.

J is TRBJ2-2 and V is TRBV18, with D perhaps TRBD1 (5 bases). The V and J ends lost 0 bases and 4 bases respectively, with 12 bases between them. The CDR3 consists of 16 residues. Germline CDR1 reads KGHSH; CDR2 reads LQKENI. CDR3 loop: CASSPPAGPSTGELFF. The CDR3 region has the DNA TGTGCCAGCTCACCACCCGCAGGGCCGAGCACCGGGGAGCTGTTTTTT.

J is TRBJ1-1 and V is TRBV7-3, with D hard to call. Germline loops: CDR1 SGHTA, CDR2 FQGTGA. Trimming cost V 5 bases and J 0 bases, with 7 bases left between them. The CDR3 has 13 residues. For the CDR3, the DNA is TGTGCCAGCAGCGCAGGAATGAACACTGAAGCTTTCTTT. Amino acid sequence: CASSAGMNTEAFF. The variable domain in full, completed from reference TRBV7-3 and TRBJ1-1, reads GAGVSQTPSNKVTEKGKYVELRCDPISGHTALYWYRQSLGQGPEFLIYFQGTGAADDSGLPNDRFFAVRPEGSVSTLKIQRTERGDSAVYLCASSAGMNTEAFFGQGTRLTVV.

The V gene is TRBV5-4, the J gene TRBJ2-1; no reliable D call. The germline CDR1 and CDR2 sequences are SGHNT and YYREEE (reference sequence). Deletions cut 0 bases from V and 12 bases from J, with 10 bases between. There are 12 residues in the CDR3. In DNA, the CDR3 is TGTGCCAGCAGCTTGGAAAGACGGAGGCAGTTCTTC. This gives the protein CASSLERRRQFF.

The chain recombines TRBV27 with TRBJ2-7, with unresolved D. Germline V CDR1 and CDR2: MNHEY, SMNVEV (reference sequence). Trimming shortened V by 5 bases and J by 3 bases, and 11 bases separated the two germline ends. The CDR3 loop spans 13 amino acids. CDR3 amino acids: CASSPRSGYEQYF. As DNA, the CDR3 is TGTGCCAGCAGTCCCCGGTCAGGCTACGAGCAGTACTTC.

The chain carries TRBV21-1 and TRBJ2-1; whether TRBD1, the table's D call, matches the DNA was not checked. TRBV21-1 is marked as a pseudogene. This CDR3 is 17 amino acids long. CDR3 protein: CASSKDGQGPTCNEQFF. CDR3 in DNA: TGTGCCAGCAGCAAAGACGGGCAGGGTCCCACATGCAATGAGCAGTTCTTC.